The 21 T cell receptor beta chains in this list originate from one sample, sequenced in a study of blood T cells in healthy people across ages. It was with a sample-barcoded 5' primer and a J-beta primer mix that a second PCR of roughly 7 to 12 cycles was run. TCRdb independently ran MiXCR on the 5' RACE reads; one entry per CDR3 protein. The sample lists 850,000 to 1,000,000 distinct CDR3 sequences, about 48% occurring once. The sample comprised blood. The receptors derive from a young man in good health.

This chain links TRBV27 with TRBJ2-5, with TRBD1 matching over 7 bases. This CDR3 region has 14 residues. Germline CDR1 is MNHEY and CDR2 is SMNVEV (reference sequence). With 5 bases clipped from V and 11 bases from J, the junction kept 14 bases outside the gene matches. The chain's CDR3 is CASSKTGPLSEQYF. CDR3 coding DNA: TGTGCCAGCAGTAAGACAGGGCCACTGAGTGAGCAGTACTTC.

This clonotype occurred a few times. The chain links TRBV28 to TRBJ2-7, with 11 bases identical to TRBD2. The germline V gene encodes CDR1 MDHEN and CDR2 SYDVKM. The CDR3 is 17 residues long. V lost 4 bases, J lost 0 bases, and 8 bases stayed unmatched. CDR3 sequence reads: CASSYTSGGAPSYEQYF. DNA for the CDR3: TGTGCCAGCAGTTACACTAGCGGGGGAGCCCCCTCCTACGAGCAGTACTTC.

A few counts support this clonotype. The CDR3 nucleotides read TGTGCCAGCAGTAAGATACAGACCTGGGAGCAGTACTTC. Protein product: CASSKIQTWEQYF. The chain employs TRBV7-2 and TRBJ2-7, with unresolved D. The germline V gene has CDR1 SGHTA and CDR2 FQGNSA. CDR3 length: 13 amino acids. V lost 6 bases to trimming and J lost 7 bases, with 16 bases between them.

This clonotype was seen a handful of times. The chain links TRBV20-1 to TRBJ2-7; a weak D match, TRBD2 (5 bases). From germline, CDR1 is DFQATT and CDR2 SNEGSKA (reference sequence). Trimming left V 0 bases short and J 5 bases short, with 14 bases between. The CDR3 is made up of 14 amino acids. CDR3 DNA sequence: TGCAGTGCTAGAGATTCACGGACTCCGAACGAGCAGTACTTC. Protein product: CSARDSRTPNEQYF.

The table lists this clonotype with a few counts. This chain joins TRBV11-1 and TRBJ2-6; D not certain. Trimming cost V 2 bases and J 4 bases, with 6 bases left between them. Germline lookup yields CDR1 SGHAT and CDR2 FQDESV (reference sequence). This CDR3 has 14 amino acids. CDR3 residues: CASSLPVGANVLTF. CDR3 coding DNA: TGTGCCAGCAGCTTACCCGTCGGGGCCAACGTCCTGACTTTC.

This clonotype showed up just a few times. The chain combines TRBV29-1 with TRBJ1-1; D is perhaps TRBD1 (6 bases). V lost 6 bases to trimming and J lost 1 base, with 12 bases between them. CDR1 SQVTM and CDR2 ANQGSEA come from the germline V gene. CDR3 size: 13 residues. In DNA form, the CDR3 reads TGCAGCGTCGCTCAGGGGAGGAACACTGAAGCTTTCTTT. It yields the protein CSVAQGRNTEAFF. Drawing the rest from reference TRBV29-1 and TRBJ1-1, the complete variable domain is SAVISQKPSRDICQRGTSLTIQCQVDSQVTMMFWYRQQPGQSLTLIATANQGSEATYESGFVIDKFPISRPNLTFSTLTVSNMSPEDSSIYLCSVAQGRNTEAFFGQGTRLTVV.

The rearrangement links TRBV6-5 to TRBJ2-2; D not certain. With 4 bases removed from V and 1 base from J, the gap between germline ends came to 10 bases. Germline V gene sequence: CDR1 MNHEY, CDR2 SVGAGI. The CDR3 consists of 15 residues. The CDR3 reads CASSWGSGNTGELFF. The CDR3, as DNA: TGTGCCAGCAGTTGGGGTTCGGGGAACACCGGGGAGCTGTTTTTT.

This clonotype was recorded a few times. The chain combines TRBV7-3 with TRBJ2-3, with unresolved D. This CDR3 has 15 residues. The germline V gene encodes CDR1 SGHTA and CDR2 FQGTGA. V dropped 1 base and J dropped 0 bases, with 8 bases sitting between them. Here the CDR3 reads CASSLMGGSTDTQYF. DNA for the CDR3: TGTGCCAGCAGCTTAATGGGCGGTAGCACAGATACGCAGTATTTT.

This clonotype occurred a few times. This rearrangement joins TRBV6-6 to TRBJ1-5, with 10 bases matching TRBD1. This CDR3 has 16 residues. CDR1 is MNHNY, CDR2 SVGAGI, per germline (reference sequence). J was trimmed by 5 bases and V by 6 bases; bases with no gene match: 10. The CDR3 sequence: CASSWRGQGGDQPQHF. The CDR3 nucleotides read TGTGCCAGCAGCTGGAGAGGACAGGGGGGTGATCAGCCCCAGCATTTT.

The count of this clonotype is one. At one of its ends the junction is not consistent with the germline gene, which may arise from a read error. V and J are TRBV7-6 and TRBJ2-7; perhaps TRBD1 as D (6 bases). This CDR3 has 14 residues. The germline gives CDR1 SGHVS, CDR2 FNYEAQ. The CDR3: CTSSGTGTNYEQYF. CDR3 nucleotide sequence: TGTACCAGCAGCGGTACCGGGACAAACTACGAGCAGTACTTC. The full variable domain, completed using reference TRBV7-6 and TRBJ2-7, is GAGVSQSPRYKVTKRGQDVALRCDPISGHVSLYWYRQALGQGPEFLTYFNYEAQQDKSGLPNDRFSAERPEGSISTLTIQRTEQRDSAMYRCTSSGTGTNYEQYFGPGTRLTVT.

V usage is TRBV29-1 and J usage is TRBJ1-1, with unresolved D. V lost 7 bases, J lost 0 bases, and 12 bases lay in between. The CDR3 loop spans 13 amino acids. CDR1 and CDR2 from the germline V gene are SQVTM and ANQGSEA. The CDR3 DNA reads TGCAGCGGGGGAGTCCACATGAACACTGAAGCTTTCTTT. It yields the protein CSGGVHMNTEAFF. Together with reference TRBV29-1 and TRBJ1-1, the CDR3 gives the full variable domain: SAVISQKPSRDICQRGTSLTIQCQVDSQVTMMFWYRQQPGQSLTLIATANQGSEATYESGFVIDKFPISRPNLTFSTLTVSNMSPEDSSIYLCSGGVHMNTEAFFGQGTRLTVV.

This clonotype came up a few times. The CDR3 region is CATGVLQGSGNQPQHF. The CDR3 nucleotides are TGTGCCACCGGCGTCCTACAGGGGAGTGGCAATCAGCCCCAGCATTTT. V usage is TRBV27 and J usage is TRBJ1-5, with 7 bases lining up with TRBD1. The V segment lost 10 bases and the J segment 2 bases; nucleotides outside the gene matches: 14. The germline V gene has CDR1 MNHEY and CDR2 SMNVEV (reference sequence). The CDR3 extends over 16 amino acids.

The J gene is TRBJ1-6, the V gene TRBV21-1; the D segment call TRBD1 is taken from the table without a DNA check. TRBV21-1 is a known pseudogene. The CDR3 runs 15 residues. Written as DNA, the CDR3 is TGTGCCAGCAGCAAAAGGGGGACAGGGAATTCACCCCTCCACTTT. Its protein product is CASSKRGTGNSPLHF.

The CDR3 DNA reads TGTGCCAGCAGTTTACAGAACAGGGGGCACGAGCAGTACTTC. Its protein product is CASSLQNRGHEQYF. The chain uses TRBV28 and TRBJ2-7; TRBD1 matches at 9 bases. Germline V gene data show CDR1 as MDHEN and CDR2 as SYDVKM. The CDR3 is 14 amino acids. J lost 5 bases, V lost 2 bases, and 4 bases had no gene match. The entire variable domain, with the rest obtained from reference TRBV28 and TRBJ2-7, is as follows: DVKVTQSSRYLVKRTGEKVFLECVQDMDHENMFWYRQDPGLGLRLIYFSYDVKMKEKGDIPEGYSVSREKKERFSLILESASTNQTSMYLCASSLQNRGHEQYFGPGTRLTVT.

The gene calls are TRBV20-1 and TRBJ2-3; D is ambiguous. Germline CDR1 is DFQATT and CDR2 is SNEGSKA (reference sequence). Trimming left V 5 bases short and J 3 bases short, with 21 bases between. The length of the CDR3 is 16 residues. CDR3 loop: CSAPAPSPFETDTQYF. As DNA, the CDR3 is TGCAGTGCTCCAGCCCCCTCTCCCTTTGAGACAGATACGCAGTATTTT.

The chain couples TRBV12-3 or TRBV12-4 to TRBJ2-7; D unresolved. This CDR3 spans 14 amino acids. Trimming cost V 3 bases and J 0 bases, with 9 bases left between them. The CDR3 coding sequence is TGTGCCAGCAGTTTCTCCGTGGGCTCCTACGAGCAGTACTTC. Translated: CASSFSVGSYEQYF.

This clonotype was seen more than once but under ten times. This chain uses TRBV4-3 with TRBJ2-5; TRBD1 might be the D (6 bases). The CDR3 is 16 amino acids. The V and J ends lost 3 bases and 1 base respectively, with 15 bases between them. CDR1 is LGHNA, CDR2 YSLEER, per germline. In DNA form, the CDR3 reads TGCGCCAGCAGCCAGGGCGTTACAGGGAGCCAAGAGACCCAGTACTTC. This translates into CASSQGVTGSQETQYF.

The gene calls are TRBV20-1 and TRBJ1-2; 7 nucleotides align to TRBD1. V lost 0 bases, J lost 2 bases, and 9 bases stayed unmatched. The length of the CDR3 is 16 residues. CDR1 and CDR2 from the germline V gene are DFQATT and SNEGSKA (reference sequence). The CDR3 DNA reads as TGCAGTGCTAGAGACCGAGGCAGGGGGGAAAACTATGGCTACACCTTC. Translated: CSARDRGRGENYGYTF.

The chain uses TRBV27 and TRBJ1-1; weak D call: TRBD1 (6 bases). The germline V gene has CDR1 MNHEY and CDR2 SMNVEV (reference sequence). There are 15 residues in the CDR3. Trimming took off 6 bases at V and 0 bases at J, with 14 bases between the two ends. Here the CDR3 reads CASRVEGGLNTEAFF. The CDR3 DNA is TGTGCCAGCAGAGTAGAAGGGGGTCTGAACACTGAAGCTTTCTTT.

V is TRBV27 and J is TRBJ2-5; 8 bases fit TRBD1. There are 14 residues in the CDR3. CDR1 is MNHEY and CDR2 is SMNVEV in the germline V gene (reference sequence). V shed 6 bases and J 12 bases; nucleotides not matched to a gene: 15. The CDR3 region is CASSGPIHTTGEYF. The CDR3 coding sequence is TGTGCCAGCAGCGGCCCCATCCATACGACAGGGGAGTACTTC.

The chain has TRBV20-1 and TRBJ2-3, with TRBD2 identical over 9 bases. The CDR3 runs 14 residues. From germline, CDR1 is DFQATT and CDR2 SNEGSKA (reference sequence). The ends lost 6 bases at V and 6 bases at J; junction bases unmatched: 10. The CDR3 loop reads CSALAGGPWDTQYF. CDR3 DNA: TGCAGTGCCTTGGCGGGGGGGCCTTGGGATACGCAGTATTTT.